This section outlines one T cell receptor (beta chain) sequence together with its context. The record originates from a study of technical replicates of blood from a handful of donors. Using immunoSEQ multiplex PCR, the repertoire was profiled, and TCRdb retains in-frame clones only, with some absent. Of about 80,000 clones in the sample, 90% to 95% were seen once. The source material was T cells isolated from PBMCs. The receptor comes from a human donor in good health.

CDR3 loop: CASSPTNQPQHF. The CDR3, as DNA: TGTGCCAGCAGCCCGACTAATCAGCCCCAGCATTTT. The genes are TRBV7-2 and TRBJ1-5; D uncertain. CDR1 is SGHTA, CDR2 FQGNSA, per germline. V lost 5 bases and J 4 bases, leaving 6 bases between the germline ends. The CDR3 length is 12 residues.